This is a list of T cell receptor beta chains from one sample in a study of somatic mutations in cytotoxic T cells in rheumatoid arthritis. Data came from immunoSEQ multiplex PCR; TCRdb stores just in-frame clones and leaves some out. The profile shows some 25,000 clones, 82% of them singletons. Sample: CD8+ T cells sorted from blood. These receptors came from a man aged 50 to 60 in good health. The CDR3 runs from the conserved cysteine through the conserved F or W. The D gene is left open where the match is weak. Expanded clones get a size class; other rows say once, few or many, or leave the size out.

v_gene,len,j_gene,abundance,d_gene,CDR3aa,CDR3nt
TRBV4-2,16,TRBJ1-2,.,TRBD1,CASSFEAGQGAGGYTF,TGTGCCAGCAGCTTTGAAGCAGGACAGGGGGCAGGGGGCTACACCTTC
TRBV10-3,16,TRBJ2-2,.,.,CAISESQASHTGELFF,TGTGCCATCAGTGAGTCTCAGGCTAGCCACACCGGGGAGCTGTTTTTT
TRBV6-5,14,TRBJ2-1,.,.,CASSASGPYNEQFF,TGTGCCAGCAGCGCCAGCGGGCCCTACAATGAGCAGTTCTTC
TRBV4-1,15,TRBJ2-7,.,TRBD2,CASSTGTSGTYEQYF,TGCGCCAGCAGCACCGGGACTAGCGGTACCTACGAGCAGTACTTC
TRBV4-1,17,TRBJ2-6,.,TRBD1,CASSQVRGSSGANVLTF,TGCGCCAGCAGCCAAGTCAGGGGGAGCTCTGGGGCCAACGTCCTGACTTTC
TRBV19,13,TRBJ1-5,.,.,CATSWGPNQPQHF,TGTGCCACTTCATGGGGTCCCAATCAGCCCCAGCATTTT
TRBV27,15,TRBJ1-3,.,.,CASSKDRNSGNTIYF,TGTGCCAGCAGTAAAGACAGAAACTCTGGAAACACCATATATTTT
TRBV5-6,12,TRBJ2-1,.,.,CASSFTGNEQFF,TGTGCCAGCAGCTTTACGGGGAATGAGCAGTTCTTC
TRBV7-8,16,TRBJ2-4,.,TRBD2,CASSAMGEGLKNIQYF,TGTGCCAGCAGCGCTATGGGGGAGGGCCTAAAAAACATTCAGTACTTC
TRBV4-1,12,TRBJ1-4,.,.,CASSHITGELFF,TGCGCCAGCAGCCACATTACAGGCGAACTGTTTTTT
TRBV6-6,16,TRBJ1-4,.,.,CASSYGRTPKGEKLFF,TGTGCCAGCAGTTACGGCCGAACCCCCAAAGGGGAAAAACTGTTTTTT
TRBV25-1,16,TRBJ2-3,.,TRBD2,CASSGLAGGPRDTQYF,TGTGCCAGCAGTGGGCTAGCGGGAGGGCCTAGGGATACGCAGTATTTT
TRBV7-8,16,TRBJ2-3,.,.,CASSTFPGHGTDTQYF,TGTGCCAGCAGCACGTTCCCCGGACATGGCACAGATACGCAGTATTTT
TRBV4-1,14,TRBJ1-5,.,.,CASSQNGQYQPQHF,TGCGCCAGCAGCCAAAATGGACAGTATCAGCCCCAGCATTTT
TRBV6-1,15,TRBJ2-2,.,TRBD2,CASPRGGANTGELFF,TGTGCCAGCCCCCGGGGGGGCGCGAACACCGGGGAGCTGTTTTTT
TRBV5-6,15,TRBJ2-1,.,.,CASSPGVLGYNEQFF,TGTGCCAGCAGCCCGGGAGTCCTGGGATACAATGAGCAGTTCTTC
TRBV5-8,17,TRBJ1-2,.,TRBD1,CASRSPGQGATGGGYTF,TGTGCCAGCAGGTCTCCGGGACAGGGGGCGACGGGAGGCGGCTACACCTTC
TRBV28,14,TRBJ1-1,.,.,CASSYSGLATEAFF,TGTGCCAGCAGTTATTCGGGGTTGGCCACTGAAGCTTTCTTT
TRBV7-9,17,TRBJ1-3,.,TRBD1,CASSYSTGAISGNTIYF,TGTGCCAGCAGCTATTCGACAGGGGCCATCTCTGGAAACACCATATATTTT
TRBV9,14,TRBJ2-7,.,TRBD1,CASSPRDRDYEQYF,TGTGCCAGCAGCCCGCGGGACAGGGACTACGAGCAGTACTTC
TRBV4-1,13,TRBJ2-7,.,.,CASSHDTPYEQYF,TGCGCCAGCAGCCACGATACCCCCTACGAGCAGTACTTC
TRBV7-6,14,TRBJ1-2,few,.,CASSLETSNYGYTF,TGTGCCAGCAGCTTAGAAACCTCTAACTATGGCTACACCTTC
TRBV15,15,TRBJ1-5,.,.,CATSRAGLVNQPQHF,TGTGCCACCAGCAGAGCCGGGTTGGTCAATCAGCCCCAGCATTTT
TRBV4-1,15,TRBJ2-7,.,TRBD2,CASSPGLAGGGEQYF,TGCGCCAGCAGCCCGGGACTAGCGGGAGGGGGGGAGCAGTACTTC
TRBV11-3,14,TRBJ2-5,.,.,CASSDRLGEETQYF,TGTGCCAGCAGCGACCGCCTAGGGGAAGAGACCCAGTACTTC
TRBV7-9,15,TRBJ2-1,.,TRBD1,CASSLARTGNNEQFF,TGTGCCAGCAGCTTAGCCCGGACAGGTAACAATGAGCAGTTCTTC
TRBV10-3,17,TRBJ2-5,once,TRBD2,CAISRRGTSGLQETQYF,TGTGCCATCAGTAGAAGAGGGACTAGCGGGCTCCAAGAGACCCAGTACTTC
TRBV5-6,12,TRBJ2-7,.,.,CASRLRGSEQYF,TGTGCCAGCAGGTTGAGAGGGAGCGAGCAGTACTTC
TRBV6-5,13,TRBJ1-2,.,.,CASSYRGHAGYTF,TGTGCCAGCAGTTACCGGGGTCACGCTGGCTACACCTTC
TRBV7-2,14,TRBJ1-2,.,TRBD1,CASSVPDRGLQSNF,TGTGCCAGCAGTGTTCCCGACAGGGGCCTTCAATCTAACTTC
TRBV4-1,13,TRBJ2-7,.,.,CASSHPGEYEQYF,TGCGCCAGCAGCCATCCGGGGGAGTACGAGCAGTACTTC
TRBV6-1,15,TRBJ2-7,.,TRBD1,CASRHKGQGAYEQYF,TGTGCCAGCAGACACAAGGGACAGGGGGCGTACGAGCAGTACTTC
TRBV4-1,14,TRBJ2-7,.,TRBD2,CASSQGGGNYEQYF,TGCGCCAGCAGCCAAGGCGGGGGGAACTACGAGCAGTACTTC
TRBV7-8,20,TRBJ2-5,.,TRBD2,CASSFGLAGTPITAQETQYF,TGTGCCAGCAGCTTCGGACTAGCGGGTACCCCAATCACCGCACAAGAGACCCAGTACTTC
TRBV2,15,TRBJ2-7,.,TRBD2,CASSEGREGRDEQYF,TGTGCCAGCAGTGAAGGGCGGGAGGGCCGCGACGAGCAGTACTTC
TRBV19,14,TRBJ1-4,once,.,CASSLGAQGRKLFF,TGTGCCAGTAGTTTGGGGGCGCAAGGTCGGAAACTGTTTTTT
TRBV4-1,17,TRBJ2-3,.,TRBD2,CASSPRSSGTFTDTQYF,TGCGCCAGCAGCCCCCGGAGTAGCGGGACTTTCACAGATACGCAGTATTTT
TRBV21-1,19,TRBJ2-2,.,.,CASSKDTSGRVSYTGELFF,TGTGCCAGCAGCAAAGACACTAGCGGGAGAGTCTCTTACACCGGGGAGCTGTTTTTT
TRBV10-3,17,TRBJ2-2,.,TRBD2,CAISISLAGRNTGELFF,TGTGCCATCAGCATCTCCTTAGCGGGGCGGAACACCGGGGAGCTGTTTTTT
TRBV9,16,TRBJ1-2,.,.,CASSVSPQTDVYGYTF,TGTGCCAGCAGCGTAAGCCCTCAGACGGACGTCTATGGCTACACCTTC
TRBV9,14,TRBJ1-3,once,.,CASSPGTGGNTIYF,TGTGCCAGCAGCCCCGGAACCGGTGGAAACACCATATATTTT
TRBV27,13,TRBJ2-3,once,.,CASSLSRSDTQYF,TGTGCCAGCAGTTTATCGAGGTCAGATACGCAGTATTTT
TRBV4-1,15,TRBJ2-1,.,TRBD2,CASSLTAGGYNEQFF,TGCGCCAGCAGCCTCACAGCGGGAGGGTACAATGAGCAGTTCTTC
TRBV7-9,14,TRBJ2-7,.,TRBD2,CASSWTSGSYEQYF,TGTGCCAGCAGCTGGACTAGCGGTTCCTACGAGCAGTACTTC
TRBV30,12,TRBJ1-1,few,.,CAWSEGNTEAFF,TGTGCCTGGAGTGAAGGGAACACTGAAGCTTTCTTT
TRBV29-1,17,TRBJ1-2,.,.,CSVEVRGRDYRYYGYTF,TGCAGCGTTGAAGTGCGGGGCAGGGATTACAGATACTATGGCTACACCTTC
TRBV9,16,TRBJ2-3,.,TRBD2,CASSAPSGRAPDTQYF,TGTGCCAGCAGCGCACCTAGCGGGAGGGCTCCAGATACGCAGTATTTT
TRBV27,15,TRBJ2-1,.,TRBD2,CASRRTSGGHNEQFF,TGTGCCAGCAGGAGGACTAGCGGGGGTCACAATGAGCAGTTCTTC
TRBV27,15,TRBJ1-5,.,TRBD1,CASSLSATGSQPQHF,TGTGCCAGCAGTTTATCGGCGACAGGGTCTCAGCCCCAGCATTTT
TRBV6-5,11,TRBJ2-2,.,.,CASRVGGELFF,TGTGCCAGCAGAGTGGGCGGGGAGCTGTTTTTT
TRBV11-2,17,TRBJ1-1,.,TRBD1,CASSLSGQGARRGEAFF,TGTGCCAGCAGCCTATCGGGACAGGGGGCGCGAAGGGGTGAAGCTTTCTTT
TRBV28,15,TRBJ1-3,.,.,CASSSPTRSGNTIYF,TGTGCCAGCAGTTCCCCAACCCGCTCTGGAAACACCATATATTTT
TRBV7-9,16,TRBJ2-5,.,TRBD1,CASSSSDREDVETQYF,TGTGCCAGCAGCTCCTCGGACAGGGAAGATGTGGAGACCCAGTACTTC
TRBV5-5,17,TRBJ2-7,once,TRBD2,CASSLANREGSPYEQYF,TGTGCCAGCAGCCTGGCCAACCGGGAGGGCTCCCCCTACGAGCAGTACTTC
TRBV10-1,14,TRBJ2-2,.,.,CASSEYVGTGELFF,TGCGCCAGCAGTGAATACGTCGGGACCGGGGAGCTGTTTTTT